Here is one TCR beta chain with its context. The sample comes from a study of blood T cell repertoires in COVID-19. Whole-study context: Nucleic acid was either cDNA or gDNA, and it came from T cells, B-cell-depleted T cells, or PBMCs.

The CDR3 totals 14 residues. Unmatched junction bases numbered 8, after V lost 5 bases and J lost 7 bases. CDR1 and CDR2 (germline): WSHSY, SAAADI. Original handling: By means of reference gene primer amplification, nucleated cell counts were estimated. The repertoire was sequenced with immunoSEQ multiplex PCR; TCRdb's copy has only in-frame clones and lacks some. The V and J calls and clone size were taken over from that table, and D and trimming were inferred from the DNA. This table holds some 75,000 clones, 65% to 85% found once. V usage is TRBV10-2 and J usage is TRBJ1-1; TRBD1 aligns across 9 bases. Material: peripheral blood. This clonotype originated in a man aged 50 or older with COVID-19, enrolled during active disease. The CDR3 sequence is CASSSLQGADEAFF. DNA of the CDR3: TGCGCCAGCAGTAGTCTACAGGGGGCGGATGAAGCTTTCTTT.